Listed below are T cell receptor beta chains from one sample, sequenced in a study of T-cell memory formation after mild COVID-19. Each CDR3 protein gets one entry after TCRdb re-called the 5' RACE reads with MiXCR. Of approximately 350,000 distinct CDR3 sequences in the sample, around 28% were seen once. The sample taken for sequencing was PBMCs or a T cell subset sorted from them (not recorded which). Every receptor here comes from an adult woman who had mild COVID-19 (a few samples of this study predate the infection). Cell type and time point are not known. Both conserved end residues are part of each CDR3. The D gene is left open where the match is weak. Rows give clone size only sometimes, using once, few, many, or a class for an expanded clone.

-	TRBD1	TRBJ2-2	TRBV20-1	TGCAGTGCTAGAGACCTCGGACAGGGGGGAGCCGGGGAGCTGTTTTTT	CSARDLGQGGAGELFF
-	TRBD1	TRBJ1-2	TRBV2	TGTGCCAGAGAGGGGACAGGGTATAACTATGGCTACACCTTC	CAREGTGYNYGYTF
-	-	TRBJ2-5	TRBV6-2/TRBV6-3	TGTGCCAGCAGAAACATGGTACAAGAGACCCAGTACTTC	CASRNMVQETQYF
few	TRBD1	TRBJ1-1	TRBV2	TGTGCCAGCAGTGTAACAGGGGCTGAAGCTTTCTTT	CASSVTGAEAFF
-	-	TRBJ2-5	TRBV7-9	TGTGCCAGCAGCCCAGCTTCTACAGGGCGAGAGACCCAGTACTTC	CASSPASTGRETQYF
few	-	TRBJ2-1	TRBV7-6	TGTGCCAGCAGCCATAATTACAATGAGCAGTTCTTC	CASSHNYNEQFF
few	TRBD1	TRBJ2-1	TRBV5-1	TGCGCCAGCAGCCGGTGGACAGGGGCCGATGAGCAGTTCTTC	CASSRWTGADEQFF
few	TRBD2	TRBJ2-5	TRBV4-3	TGCGCCAGCAGCCAAGATGCAGCGGGAGGTCATAAGATGGAGACCCAGTACTTC	CASSQDAAGGHKMETQYF
few	-	TRBJ2-3	TRBV7-3	TGTGCCAGCAGCCCACACCTTGGGCGGGCCATTAGCACAGATACGCAGTATTTT	CASSPHLGRAISTDTQYF
few	-	TRBJ1-1	TRBV6-5	TGTGCCAGCAGTTACTATCCAGGGAAATATGAAGCTTTCTTT	CASSYYPGKYEAFF
few	-	TRBJ2-1	TRBV24-1	TGTGCCACCAGTGATTTGCAGGGTCCGGTTGAGCAGTTCTTC	CATSDLQGPVEQFF
-	-	TRBJ2-2	TRBV19	TGTGCCAGTAGTATAGAGCCAGGGGGGTGGACCGGGGAGCTGTTTTTT	CASSIEPGGWTGELFF
few	TRBD2	TRBJ2-3	TRBV20-1	TGCAGTGCCCGAAGCGGGGCGAGCACAGATACGCAGTATTTT	CSARSGASTDTQYF
few	-	TRBJ2-1	TRBV24-1	TGTGCCACCAGCGGTGGCAATGAGCAGTTCTTC	CATSGGNEQFF
-	-	TRBJ2-1	TRBV9	TGTGCCAGCAGCGTAGCTTGGGGGAACAATGAGCAGTTCTTC	CASSVAWGNNEQFF
-	TRBD2	TRBJ2-1	TRBV24-1	TGTGCCACCAGTGATCCGACTAGCGGGAGGTTGGATGAGCAGTTCTTC	CATSDPTSGRLDEQFF
-	TRBD1	TRBJ1-2	TRBV12-3/TRBV12-4	TGTGCCAGCAGTGACAGGGGGATGGGTGGCTACACCTTC	CASSDRGMGGYTF
few	-	TRBJ2-7	TRBV19	TGTGCCAGTAGTATCGACAGGATGGGGGAGCAGTACTTC	CASSIDRMGEQYF
few	-	TRBJ2-3	TRBV9	TGTGCCAGCAGCGTAGGACCCGACACAGATACGCAGTATTTT	CASSVGPDTDTQYF
-	-	TRBJ2-5	TRBV4-3	TGCGCCAGAAGCCAATCCTTCGCCCAGGAGACCCAGTACTTC	CARSQSFAQETQYF